This paragraph reports one T cell receptor (beta chain). Germline V lookup: CDR1 GTSNPN, CDR2 SVGIG (reference sequence). The CDR3 runs 13 residues. The V gene end was trimmed by 0 bases and the J gene end by 9 bases; junction bases not matched to a gene: 7. Generated by immunoSEQ multiplex PCR, the TCRdb table keeps only in-frame clones and is missing some. The table records some 220,000 clones, roughly nine tenths of them present only once. The data were obtained in a study of blood T cell repertoires in COVID-19. Specimen: PBMCs or T cells enriched from blood (not recorded which). This sequence joins TRBV30 and TRBJ1-1, with 7 positions matching TRBD1. The origin of this receptor is a woman aged 45-59 years in a cohort exposed to, infected with or recovered from COVID-19 (not recorded which). The CDR3 DNA sequence: TGTGCCTGGAGTGTACTGACGGGACAGAAAGCTTTCTTT. Protein product: CAWSVLTGQKAFF.